This note documents a single TCR beta chain sequence. Its specificity is unknown. This sample was included in a study of beta chain features in type 1 diabetes. At the level of the study: Age and gender were similar between patients and healthy donors, as were cell yields.

Whole-study findings and limits: Sequencing used cDNA, and cells with high TCR expression could therefore be over-represented. Among patients with Type 1 diabetes, TCRB CDR3s were moderately but significantly shorter in every one of the four CD4+ subsets. Sampled from patients, naive, central memory and Treg TCRB repertoires appeared more similar than those sampled from healthy donors. Insertions were fewer and deletions more numerous at VDJ junctions in type 1 diabetes patients.

The entirety of the isolated RNA underwent reverse transcription, so expressed TCRB transcripts were sequenced. The data were produced by immunoSEQ multiplex PCR, yet TCRdb's version contains in-frame clones alone and is incomplete. The repertoire holds 250,000 or so clones, roughly 22% seen once, with 0.028% in the top ten. The germline V gene has CDR1 SGHVS and CDR2 FQNEAQ. The V and J ends lost 5 bases and 4 bases respectively, with 11 bases between them. CDR3 size: 13 residues. This receptor was taken from a woman in her 40s with type 1 diabetes. The material sequenced was naive CD4+ T cells from blood. The chain links TRBV7-8 to TRBJ1-2; TRBD1 is a possible D gene (5 bases). CDR3 region: CASSPGPRYGYTF. The CDR3, as DNA: TGTGCCAGCAGCCCAGGGCCGCGCTATGGCTACACCTTC.